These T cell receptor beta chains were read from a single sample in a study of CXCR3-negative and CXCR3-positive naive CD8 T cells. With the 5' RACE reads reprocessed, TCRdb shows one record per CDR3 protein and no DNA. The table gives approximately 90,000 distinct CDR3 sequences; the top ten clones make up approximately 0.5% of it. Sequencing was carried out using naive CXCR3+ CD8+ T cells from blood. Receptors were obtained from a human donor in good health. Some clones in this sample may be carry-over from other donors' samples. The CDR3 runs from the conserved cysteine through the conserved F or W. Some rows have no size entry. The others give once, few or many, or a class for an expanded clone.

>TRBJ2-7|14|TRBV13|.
CASSSGRGSYEQYF
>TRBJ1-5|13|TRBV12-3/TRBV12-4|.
CASSLGGSQPQHF
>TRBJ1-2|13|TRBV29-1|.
CSSRTPGPGGYTF
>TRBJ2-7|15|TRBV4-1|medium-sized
CASSQVGGGPYEQYF
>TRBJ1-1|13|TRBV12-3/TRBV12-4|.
CASRESSNTEAFF
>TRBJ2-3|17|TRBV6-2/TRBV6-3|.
CASSYAERTGRTDTQYF
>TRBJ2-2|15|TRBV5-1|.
CASSLAVQNTGELFF
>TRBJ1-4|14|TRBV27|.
CASSFEAQNEKLFF
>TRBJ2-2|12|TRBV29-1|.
CSVPRGPGELFF
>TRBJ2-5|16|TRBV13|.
CASSPRLAGIQETQYF
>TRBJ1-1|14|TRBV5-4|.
CASSFWGVNTEAFF
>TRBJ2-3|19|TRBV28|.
CASSGHSAPSGKGTDTQYF
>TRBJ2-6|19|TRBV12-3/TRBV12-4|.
CASSSSPVGSRSGANVLTF
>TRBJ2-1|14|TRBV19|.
CASSMRGSYNEQFF
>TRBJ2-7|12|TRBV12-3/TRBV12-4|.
CASSKAGVEQYF
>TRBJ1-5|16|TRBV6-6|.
CASSESGDYSNQPQHF
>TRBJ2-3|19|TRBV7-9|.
CASSFPGTSGGGSADTQYF
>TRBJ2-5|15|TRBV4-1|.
CASSQDRGVWETQYF
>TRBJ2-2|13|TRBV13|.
CASSSGLTGELFF
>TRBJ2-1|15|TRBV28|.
CASSLTFTGANEQFF
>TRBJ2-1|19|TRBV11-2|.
CASSLDPEGEGRNISEQFF
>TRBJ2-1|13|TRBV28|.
CASSLNPANEQFF
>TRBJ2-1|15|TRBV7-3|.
CASSFAGGSYNEQFF
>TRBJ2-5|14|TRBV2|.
CASRPPGLQETQYF
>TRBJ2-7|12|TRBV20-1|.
CSARRWGYEQYF
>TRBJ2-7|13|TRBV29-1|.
CSVERTDTYEQYF
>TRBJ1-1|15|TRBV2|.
CASSEVFSYGEKAFF
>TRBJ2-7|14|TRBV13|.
CASSLTGADYEQYF
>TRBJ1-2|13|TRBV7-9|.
CASSSGTLDGYTF
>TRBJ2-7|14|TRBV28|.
CASSWAGTAREQYF
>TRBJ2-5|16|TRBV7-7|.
CASSLVKDRGPETQYF
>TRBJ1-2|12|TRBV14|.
CASGSEIYGYTF
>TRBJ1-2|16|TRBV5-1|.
CASSPGRGTGGPGYTF
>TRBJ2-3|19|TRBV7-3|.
CASSPDPGTSGRMTDTQYF
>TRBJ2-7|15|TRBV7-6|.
CASSGVGGAIGEQYF
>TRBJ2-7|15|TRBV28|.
CASSGVGLDPHEQYF
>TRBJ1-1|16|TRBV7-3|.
CASSPRDGQSDTEAFF
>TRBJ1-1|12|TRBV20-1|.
CSASPGETEAFF
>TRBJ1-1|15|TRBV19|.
CASRGVSVRSTEAFF
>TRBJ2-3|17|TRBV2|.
CASSSRTSGLSTDTQYF
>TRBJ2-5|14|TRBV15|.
CATSRDVMGETQYF
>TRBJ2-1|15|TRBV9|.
CASSVSGSSYNEQFF
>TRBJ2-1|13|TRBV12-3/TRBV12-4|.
CASSSKGGIEQFF
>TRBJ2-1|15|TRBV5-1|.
CASSSDLSLGYEQFF
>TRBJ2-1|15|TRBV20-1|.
CSARALDWPGDEQFF
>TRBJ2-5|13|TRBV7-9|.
CASSSPTGETQYF
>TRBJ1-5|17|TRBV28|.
CASSLERRTGGGQPQHF
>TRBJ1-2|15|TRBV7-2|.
CASTPGDRGDYGYTF
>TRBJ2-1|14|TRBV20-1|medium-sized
CSAASGGGFNEQFF
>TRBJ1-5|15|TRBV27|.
CASSPLPGPNQPQHF
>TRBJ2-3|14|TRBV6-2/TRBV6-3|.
CASTPGGATDTQYF